This record looks at one TCR beta chain sequence and its context. The antigen remains unidentified. Random hexamers were used to reverse transcribe roughly 0.45 to 1 ug of RNA. The TCR beta CDR3 was amplified by immunoSEQ multiplex PCR across 54 Vbeta, 13 Jbeta. One entry per CDR3 protein results from TCRdb running MiXCR on the immunoSEQ multiplex PCR reads. The sample shows 120,000 to 150,000 distinct CDR3 sequences, about 94% of them seen only once. Germline CDR1 is LGHDT and CDR2 is YNNKEL (reference sequence). Trimming removed 1 base at V and 4 bases at J, with 4 bases between. The CDR3 is 12 amino acids. This specimen comes from a study of CD8 T cells in Susac syndrome. Whole-study context: There were Susac syndrome patients who were therapy-naive at blood draw, others on corticosteroids, and others on intravenous immunoglobulin alone. Study-level points and caveats: Susac syndrome CD4+ T cell repertoires showed no clonal expansion.

The study sequenced TCR beta in blood CD8+ and CD4+ T cells. The sequencing input was CD4+ T cells from PBMCs. This clonotype originated in a human donor with Susac syndrome. J is TRBJ1-1 and V is TRBV3-1, with D unresolved. In nucleotides, the CDR3 is TGTGCCAGCAGCCAAGTTGGCACTGAAGCTTTCTTT. Its translation: CASSQVGTEAFF.